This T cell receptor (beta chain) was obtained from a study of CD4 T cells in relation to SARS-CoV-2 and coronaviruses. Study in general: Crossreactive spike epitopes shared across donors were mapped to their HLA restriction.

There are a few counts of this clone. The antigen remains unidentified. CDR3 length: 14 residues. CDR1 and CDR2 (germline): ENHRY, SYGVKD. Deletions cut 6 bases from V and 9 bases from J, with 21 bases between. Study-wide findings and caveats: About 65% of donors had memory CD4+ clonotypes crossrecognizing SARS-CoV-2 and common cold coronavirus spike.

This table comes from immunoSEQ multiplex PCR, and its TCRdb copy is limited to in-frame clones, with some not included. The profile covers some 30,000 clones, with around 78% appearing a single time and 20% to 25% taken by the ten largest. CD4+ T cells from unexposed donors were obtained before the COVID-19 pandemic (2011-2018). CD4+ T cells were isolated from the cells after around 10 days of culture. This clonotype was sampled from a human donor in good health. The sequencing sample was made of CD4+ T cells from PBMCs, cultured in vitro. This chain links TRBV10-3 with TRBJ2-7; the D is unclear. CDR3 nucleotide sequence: TGTGCCATCAGGGAGACCGGGTCTACACAAGGGCAGTACTTC. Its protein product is CAIRETGSTQGQYF.